These 4 T cell receptor beta chains came from one sample sequenced in a study of blood T cell repertoires in COVID-19. Sequencing used immunoSEQ multiplex PCR; TCRdb keeps in-frame clones, though not all of them. The table includes around 210,000 clones, roughly 85% detected once. The sequenced sample consisted of peripheral blood. The origin of the receptors is a man in his fifties or sixties with COVID-19, enrolled during active disease.

The V call is TRBV5-1, the J call TRBJ2-1; no reliable D call. CDR3 length: 11 amino acids. The germline CDR1 and CDR2 sequences are SGHRS and YFSETQ. V lost 4 bases and J lost 9, with 8 bases in between. As DNA, the CDR3 is TGCGCCAGCAGCCCCTCTCGTGAGCAGTTCTTC. It is translated as CASSPSREQFF.

This clone was seen a single time. The CDR3: CASSYLRQGEAYGYTF. Written as DNA, the CDR3 is TGTGCCAGCAGCTACCTTAGACAGGGTGAAGCTTATGGCTACACCTTC. This rearrangement joins TRBV7-8 to TRBJ1-2, with 7 bases identical to TRBD1. The CDR3 is made up of 16 amino acids. Germline values: CDR1 SGHVS, CDR2 FQNEAQ. V gave up 4 bases and J gave up 5 bases; unmatched junction bases: 13. The variable domain in full, completed from reference TRBV7-8 and TRBJ1-2, reads GAGVSQSPRYKVAKRGQDVALRCDPISGHVSLFWYQQALGQGPEFLTYFQNEAQLDKSGLPSDRFFAERPEGSVSTLKIQRTQQEDSAVYLCASSYLRQGEAYGYTFGSGTRLTVV.

V is TRBV5-6 and J is TRBJ1-1; D possibly corresponds to TRBD1 (6 bases). The CDR3 loop spans 16 amino acids. Looked up from germline, CDR1 is SGHDT and CDR2 is YYEEEE. V was trimmed by 4 bases and J by 2 bases, leaving 18 bases between them. Here the CDR3 DNA reads TGTGCCAGCAGCCAAACCCCGGGACAACTAAACACTGAAGCTTTCTTT. It yields the protein CASSQTPGQLNTEAFF. Variable domain in full (rest from reference TRBV5-6 and TRBJ1-1): DAGVTQSPTHLIKTRGQQVTLRCSPKSGHDTVSWYQQALGQGPQFIFQYYEEEERQRGNFPDRFSGHQFPNYSSELNVNALLLGDSALYLCASSQTPGQLNTEAFFGQGTRLTVV.

This sequence joins TRBV18 and TRBJ1-1; D is ambiguous. Per the germline V gene, CDR1 is KGHSH and CDR2 is LQKENI. Trimming left V 3 bases short and J 4 bases short, with 12 bases between. The length of the CDR3 is 14 residues. The DNA of the CDR3 is TGTGCCAGCTCACCCCTAGGCGGGTTCACTGAAGCTTTCTTT. It yields the protein CASSPLGGFTEAFF.